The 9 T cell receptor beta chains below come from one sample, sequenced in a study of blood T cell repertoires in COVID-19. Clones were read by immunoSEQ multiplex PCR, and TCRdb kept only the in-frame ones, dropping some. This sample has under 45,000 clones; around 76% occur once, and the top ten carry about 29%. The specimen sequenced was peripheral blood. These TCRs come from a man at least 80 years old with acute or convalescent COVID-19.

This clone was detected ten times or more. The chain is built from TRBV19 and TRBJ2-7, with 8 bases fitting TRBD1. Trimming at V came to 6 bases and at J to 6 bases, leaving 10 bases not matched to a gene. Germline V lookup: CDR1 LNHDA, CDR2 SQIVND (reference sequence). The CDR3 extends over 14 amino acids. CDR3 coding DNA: TGTGCCAGTAGATCCCGGGACAGGTTATCCGAGCAGTACTTC. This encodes CASRSRDRLSEQYF.

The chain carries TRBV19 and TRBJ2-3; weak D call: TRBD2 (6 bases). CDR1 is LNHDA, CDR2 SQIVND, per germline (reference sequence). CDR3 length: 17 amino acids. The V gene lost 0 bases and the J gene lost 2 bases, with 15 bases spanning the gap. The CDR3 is CASSIDLGEVHTDTQYF. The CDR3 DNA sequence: TGTGCCAGTAGTATAGACCTGGGGGAGGTCCACACAGATACGCAGTATTTT.

Here the CDR3 reads CASSLGNEAWQPQHF. The CDR3 bases are TGCGCCAGCAGCTTGGGTAATGAGGCATGGCAGCCCCAGCATTTT. The J gene is TRBJ1-5, the V gene TRBV5-1; D is ambiguous. With 0 bases removed from V and 7 bases from J, the gap between germline ends came to 14 bases. Per germline, CDR1 SGHRS and CDR2 YFSETQ. This CDR3 has 15 residues.

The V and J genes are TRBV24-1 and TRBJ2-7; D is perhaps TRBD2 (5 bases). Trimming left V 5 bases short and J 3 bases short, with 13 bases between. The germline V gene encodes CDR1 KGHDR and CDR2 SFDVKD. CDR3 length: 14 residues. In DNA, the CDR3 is TGTGCCACCAGTGGTCCGGGATCCATCTACGAGCAGTACTTC. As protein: CATSGPGSIYEQYF.

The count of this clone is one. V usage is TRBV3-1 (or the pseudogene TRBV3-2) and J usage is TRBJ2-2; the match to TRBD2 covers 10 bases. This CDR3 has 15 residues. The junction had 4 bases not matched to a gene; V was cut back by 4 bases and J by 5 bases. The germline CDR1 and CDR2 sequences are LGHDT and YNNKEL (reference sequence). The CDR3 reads CASSRNSGRTGELFF. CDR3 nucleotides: TGTGCCAGCAGCCGAAATAGCGGGAGGACCGGGGAGCTGTTTTTT.

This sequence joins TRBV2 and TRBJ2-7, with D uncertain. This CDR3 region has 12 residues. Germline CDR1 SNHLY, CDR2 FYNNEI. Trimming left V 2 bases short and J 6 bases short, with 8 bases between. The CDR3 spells CASSEWAAEQYF. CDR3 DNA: TGTGCCAGCAGTGAATGGGCAGCCGAGCAGTACTTC.

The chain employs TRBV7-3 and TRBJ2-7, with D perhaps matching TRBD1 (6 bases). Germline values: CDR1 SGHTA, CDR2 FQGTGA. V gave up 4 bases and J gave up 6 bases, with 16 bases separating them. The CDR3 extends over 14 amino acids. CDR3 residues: CASSSGVRGGEQYF. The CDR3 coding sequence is TGTGCCAGCAGCTCAGGGGTGAGGGGCGGCGAGCAGTACTTC.

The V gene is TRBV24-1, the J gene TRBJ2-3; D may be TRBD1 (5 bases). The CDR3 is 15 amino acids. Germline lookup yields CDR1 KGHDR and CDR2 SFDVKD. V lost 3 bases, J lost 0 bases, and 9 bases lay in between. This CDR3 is CATSDATESTDTQYF. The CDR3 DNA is TGTGCCACCAGTGATGCGACAGAAAGCACAGATACGCAGTATTTT.

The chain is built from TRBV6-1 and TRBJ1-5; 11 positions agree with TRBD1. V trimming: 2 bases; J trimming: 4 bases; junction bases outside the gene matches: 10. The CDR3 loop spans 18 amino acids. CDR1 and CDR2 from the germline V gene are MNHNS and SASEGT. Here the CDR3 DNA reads TGTGCCAGCAGTGAAAAAAGCCGGGACAGGGGGGGGAATCAGCCCCAGCATTTT. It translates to CASSEKSRDRGGNQPQHF.